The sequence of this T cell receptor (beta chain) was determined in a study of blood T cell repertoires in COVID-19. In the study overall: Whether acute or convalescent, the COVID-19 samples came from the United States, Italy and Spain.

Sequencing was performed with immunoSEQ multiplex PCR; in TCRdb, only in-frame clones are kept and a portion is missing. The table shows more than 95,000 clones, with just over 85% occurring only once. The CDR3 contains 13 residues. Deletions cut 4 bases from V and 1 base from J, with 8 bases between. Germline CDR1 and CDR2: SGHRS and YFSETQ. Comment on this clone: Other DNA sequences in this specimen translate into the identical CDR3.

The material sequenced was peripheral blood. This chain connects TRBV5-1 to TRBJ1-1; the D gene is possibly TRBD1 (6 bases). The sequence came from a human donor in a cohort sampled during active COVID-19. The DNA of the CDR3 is TGCGCCAGCAGCCGGACAGCGAACACTGAAGCTTTCTTT. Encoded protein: CASSRTANTEAFF.